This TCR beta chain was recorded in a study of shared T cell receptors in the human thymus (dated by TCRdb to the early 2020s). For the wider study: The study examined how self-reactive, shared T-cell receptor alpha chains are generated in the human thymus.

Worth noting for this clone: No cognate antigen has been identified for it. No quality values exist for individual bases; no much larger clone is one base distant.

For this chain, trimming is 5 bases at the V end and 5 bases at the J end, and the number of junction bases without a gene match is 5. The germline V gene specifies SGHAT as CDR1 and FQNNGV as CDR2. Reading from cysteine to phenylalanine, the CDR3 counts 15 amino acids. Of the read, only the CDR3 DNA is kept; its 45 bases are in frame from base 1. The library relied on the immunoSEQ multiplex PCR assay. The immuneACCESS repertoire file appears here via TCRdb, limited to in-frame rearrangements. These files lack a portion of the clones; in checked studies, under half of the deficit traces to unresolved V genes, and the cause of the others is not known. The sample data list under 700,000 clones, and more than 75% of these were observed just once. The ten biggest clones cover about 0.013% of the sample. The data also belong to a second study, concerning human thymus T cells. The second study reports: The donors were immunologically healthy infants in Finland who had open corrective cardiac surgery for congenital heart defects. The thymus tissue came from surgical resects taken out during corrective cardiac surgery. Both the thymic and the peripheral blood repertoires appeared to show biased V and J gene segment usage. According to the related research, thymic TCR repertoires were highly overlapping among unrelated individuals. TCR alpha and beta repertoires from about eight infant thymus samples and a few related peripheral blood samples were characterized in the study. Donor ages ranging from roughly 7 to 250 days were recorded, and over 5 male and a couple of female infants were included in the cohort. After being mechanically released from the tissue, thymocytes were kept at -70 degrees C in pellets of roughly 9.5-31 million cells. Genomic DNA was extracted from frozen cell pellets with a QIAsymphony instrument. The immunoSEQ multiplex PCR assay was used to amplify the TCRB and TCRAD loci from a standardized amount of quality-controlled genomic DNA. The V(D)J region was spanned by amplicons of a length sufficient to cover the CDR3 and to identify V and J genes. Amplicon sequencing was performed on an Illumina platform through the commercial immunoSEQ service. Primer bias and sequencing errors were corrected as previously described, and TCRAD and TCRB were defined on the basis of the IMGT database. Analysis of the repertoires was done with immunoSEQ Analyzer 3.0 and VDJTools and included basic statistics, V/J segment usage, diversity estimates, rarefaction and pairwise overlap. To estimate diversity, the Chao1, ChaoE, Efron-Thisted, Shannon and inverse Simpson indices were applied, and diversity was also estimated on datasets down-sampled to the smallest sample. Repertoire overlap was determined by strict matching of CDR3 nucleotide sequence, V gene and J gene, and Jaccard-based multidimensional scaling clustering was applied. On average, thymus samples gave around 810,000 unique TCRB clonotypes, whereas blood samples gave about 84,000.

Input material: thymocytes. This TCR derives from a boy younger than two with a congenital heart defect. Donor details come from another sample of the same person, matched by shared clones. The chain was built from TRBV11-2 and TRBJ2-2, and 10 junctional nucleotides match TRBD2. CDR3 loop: CASSHRAGGTGELFF. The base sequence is TGTGCCAGCAGCCACCGAGCGGGAGGGACCGGGGAGCTGTTTTTT.